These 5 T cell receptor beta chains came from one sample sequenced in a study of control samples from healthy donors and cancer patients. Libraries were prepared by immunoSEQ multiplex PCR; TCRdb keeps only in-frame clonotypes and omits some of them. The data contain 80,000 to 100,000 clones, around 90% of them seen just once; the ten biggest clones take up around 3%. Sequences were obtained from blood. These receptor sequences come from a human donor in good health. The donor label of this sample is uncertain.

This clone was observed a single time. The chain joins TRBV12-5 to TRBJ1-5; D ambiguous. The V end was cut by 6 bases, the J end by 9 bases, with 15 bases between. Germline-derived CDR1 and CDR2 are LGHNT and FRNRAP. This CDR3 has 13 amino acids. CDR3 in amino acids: CASGPQRLGPQHF. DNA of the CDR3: TGTGCTAGTGGCCCTCAGAGGCTCGGGCCCCAGCATTTT.

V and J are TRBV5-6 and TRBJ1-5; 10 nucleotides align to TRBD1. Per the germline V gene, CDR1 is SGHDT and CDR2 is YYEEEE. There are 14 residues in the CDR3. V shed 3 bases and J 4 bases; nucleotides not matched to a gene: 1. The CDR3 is CASSWTGGNQPQHF. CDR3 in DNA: TGTGCCAGCAGCTGGACAGGGGGGAATCAGCCCCAGCATTTT.

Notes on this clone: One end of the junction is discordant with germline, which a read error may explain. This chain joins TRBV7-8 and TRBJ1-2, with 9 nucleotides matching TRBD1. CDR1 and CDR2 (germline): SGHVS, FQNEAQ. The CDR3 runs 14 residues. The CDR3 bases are TGTGCCAGCAGCCCTAGGACAGGGGTGAGCCATGGTTTCTTC. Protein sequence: CASSPRTGVSHGFF.

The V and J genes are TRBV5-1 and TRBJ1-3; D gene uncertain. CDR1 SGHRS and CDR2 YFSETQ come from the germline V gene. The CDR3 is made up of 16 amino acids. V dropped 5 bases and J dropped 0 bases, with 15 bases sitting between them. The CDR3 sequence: CASSSSSHTSGNTIYF. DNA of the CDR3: TGCGCCAGCAGTTCCTCCTCCCATACCTCTGGAAACACCATATATTTT.

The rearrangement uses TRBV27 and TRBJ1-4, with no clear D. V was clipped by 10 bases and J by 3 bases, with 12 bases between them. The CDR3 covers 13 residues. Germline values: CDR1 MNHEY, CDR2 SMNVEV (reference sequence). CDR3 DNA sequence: TGTGCCACCGCTTCCAAGCCTAATGAAAAACTGTTTTTT. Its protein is CATASKPNEKLFF.